The present entry profiles one T cell receptor beta chain with its context. This sample stems from a study of OX40 agonist ivuxolimab in advanced cancers. Sequencing used immunoSEQ multiplex PCR; TCRdb keeps in-frame clones, though not all of them. The sample has 100,000 or so clones; approximately 91% are singletons. There are 12 residues in the CDR3. The germline V and J ends were trimmed by 2 bases and 5 bases, with 5 bases remaining between them. Looked up from germline, CDR1 is SGHTA and CDR2 is FQGNSA. The receptor was isolated from an adult with an advanced solid tumor such as melanoma, head and neck, liver or kidney cancer. Material: CD4+ or CD8+ T cells sorted from blood, obtained in a trial of the OX40 agonist ivuxolimab. The V call is TRBV7-2, the J call TRBJ2-3; D gene ambiguous. CDR3: CASSLLRDTQYF. The CDR3 nucleotides are TGTGCCAGCAGCTTACTACGAGATACGCAGTATTTT.